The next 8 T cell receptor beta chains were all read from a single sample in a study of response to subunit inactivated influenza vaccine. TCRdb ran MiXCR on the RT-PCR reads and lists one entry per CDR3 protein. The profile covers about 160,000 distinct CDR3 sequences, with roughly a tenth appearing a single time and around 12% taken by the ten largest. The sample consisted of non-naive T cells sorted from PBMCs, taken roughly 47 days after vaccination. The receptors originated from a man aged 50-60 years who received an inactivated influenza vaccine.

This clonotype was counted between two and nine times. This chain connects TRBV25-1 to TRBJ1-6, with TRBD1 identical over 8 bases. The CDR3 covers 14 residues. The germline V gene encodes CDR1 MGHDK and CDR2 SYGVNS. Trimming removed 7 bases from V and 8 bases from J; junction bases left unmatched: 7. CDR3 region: CASTRTGYDSPLHF. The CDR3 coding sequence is TGTGCCAGCACCCGGACAGGGTACGATTCACCCCTCCACTTT.

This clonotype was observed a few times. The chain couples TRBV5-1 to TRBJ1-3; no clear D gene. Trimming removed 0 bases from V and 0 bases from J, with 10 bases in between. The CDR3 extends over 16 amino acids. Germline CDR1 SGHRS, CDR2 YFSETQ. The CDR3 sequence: CASSLEGQNSGNTIYF. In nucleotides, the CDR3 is TGCGCCAGCAGCTTGGAGGGTCAGAACTCTGGAAACACCATATATTTT.

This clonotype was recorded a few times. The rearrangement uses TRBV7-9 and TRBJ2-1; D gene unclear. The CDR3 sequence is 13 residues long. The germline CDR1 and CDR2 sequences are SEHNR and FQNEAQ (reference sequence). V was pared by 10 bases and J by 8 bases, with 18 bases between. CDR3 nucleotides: TGTGCCACCAGAACGGCTAGTGGTCATGAGCAGTTCTTC. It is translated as CATRTASGHEQFF. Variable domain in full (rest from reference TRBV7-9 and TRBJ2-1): DTGVSQNPRHKITKRGQNVTFRCDPISEHNRLYWYRQTLGQGPEFLTYFQNEAQLEKSRLLSDRFSAERPKGSFSTLEIQRTEQGDSAMYLCATRTASGHEQFFGPGTRLTVL.

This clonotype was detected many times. CDR3 nucleotides: TGCGCCAGCAGCTGGGACAGTAGGGGTGAAGCTTTCTTT. It translates to CASSWDSRGEAFF. This chain connects TRBV5-1 to TRBJ1-1; 7 positions match TRBD1. This CDR3 is built from 13 residues. Trimming cost V 3 bases and J 7 bases; bases outside gene matches: 6. Germline-derived CDR1 and CDR2 are SGHRS and YFSETQ.

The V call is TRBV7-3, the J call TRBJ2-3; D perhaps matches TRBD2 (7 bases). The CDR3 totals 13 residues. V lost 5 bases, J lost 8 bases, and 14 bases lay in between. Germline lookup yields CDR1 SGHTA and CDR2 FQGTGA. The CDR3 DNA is TGTGCCAGCAGCCGCGGGGGCAGGGGTACGCAGTATTTT. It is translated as CASSRGGRGTQYF.

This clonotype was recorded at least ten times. The CDR3 DNA reads TGCGCCAGCAGCCAGAAGGGACAGGACGAGAATAGCTACACCTTC. Its translation: CASSQKGQDENSYTF. The chain links TRBV5-1 to TRBJ1-2, with TRBD1 matching 8 bases. The CDR3 has 15 amino acids. CDR1 is SGHRS, CDR2 YFSETQ, per germline. With V trimmed by 4 bases and J by 9 bases, 14 bases remained unmatched.

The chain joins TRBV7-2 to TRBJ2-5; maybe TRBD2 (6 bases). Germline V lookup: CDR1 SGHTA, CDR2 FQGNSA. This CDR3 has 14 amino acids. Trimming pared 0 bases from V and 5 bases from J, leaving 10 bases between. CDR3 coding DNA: TGTGCCAGCAGCTTAGCTTACAGCGGGGAGACCCAGTACTTC. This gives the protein CASSLAYSGETQYF.

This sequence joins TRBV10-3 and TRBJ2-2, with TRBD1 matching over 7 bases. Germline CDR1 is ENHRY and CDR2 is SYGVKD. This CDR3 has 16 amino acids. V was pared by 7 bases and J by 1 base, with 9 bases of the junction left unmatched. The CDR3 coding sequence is TGTGCCATCAATTACCGACAGGGTTTGAACACCGGGGAGCTGTTTTTT. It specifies CAINYRQGLNTGELFF.